A single sample gave rise to the 31 T cell receptor beta chains below, sequenced in a study of cytomegalovirus exposure and HLA in healthy donors. Clones were sequenced by immunoSEQ multiplex PCR, and TCRdb holds only the in-frame ones, with some missing. The sample yields under 140,000 clones, more than 70% seen once. The sequenced sample consisted of PBMCs. These receptors were obtained from a woman between 18 and 30 years old in good health and CMV-seronegative.

A remark on this clone: Sequence at one end of the junction differs from germline and may be a read error. This sequence joins TRBV7-9 and TRBJ2-7; a possible D gene is TRBD2 (5 bases). The CDR3 sequence is 15 residues long. Germline lookup yields CDR1 SEHNR and CDR2 FQNEAQ (reference sequence). The CDR3 sequence is CASSFPRDISHEQYF. DNA for the CDR3: TGTGCCAGCAGCTTCCCCCGGGATATCTCCCACGAGCAGTACTTC.

The chain couples TRBV5-1 to TRBJ2-7, with 10 nucleotides matching TRBD1. J was trimmed by 5 bases and V by 1 base; bases with no gene match: 9. CDR1 is SGHRS and CDR2 is YFSETQ in the germline V gene. This CDR3 comprises 16 residues. This CDR3 is CASSLRSGQGTHEQYF. The DNA for the CDR3 is TGCGCCAGCAGCTTGCGGTCGGGACAGGGGACCCACGAGCAGTACTTC.

The V and J genes are TRBV7-3 and TRBJ1-4; 9 bases map to TRBD1. CDR3 size: 14 residues. Per the germline V gene, CDR1 is SGHTA and CDR2 is FQGTGA. V gave up 6 bases and J gave up 5 bases; unmatched junction bases: 4. CDR3 sequence (DNA): TGTGCCAGCAGGGGGGACAGGGAAAATGAAAAACTGTTTTTT. It encodes CASRGDRENEKLFF.

Written as DNA, the CDR3 is TGTGCCAGCAGCTTAGACAGGGCTAATGAAAAACTGTTTTTT. This gives the protein CASSLDRANEKLFF. The rearrangement uses TRBV5-4 and TRBJ1-4; 7 bases match TRBD1. With 2 bases clipped from V and 3 bases from J, the junction kept 1 base outside the gene matches. This CDR3 is built from 14 residues. The V gene's germline CDR1 is SGHNT and CDR2 YYREEE (reference sequence).

The chain combines TRBV9 with TRBJ2-2; TRBD1 aligns across 10 bases. Per the germline V gene, CDR1 is SGDLS and CDR2 is YYNGEE. V shed 3 bases and J 5 bases; nucleotides not matched to a gene: 10. CDR3 length: 17 amino acids. The CDR3 region has the DNA TGTGCCAGCAGCGGATACTGGACAGGGGGAGGGACCGGGGAGCTGTTTTTT. Its protein is CASSGYWTGGGTGELFF.

In this sample, this clone turned up a few times. The chain employs TRBV11-2 and TRBJ1-1; the D is unclear. Germline values: CDR1 SGHAT, CDR2 FQNNGV. Trimming stripped 5 bases from V and 3 bases from J, with 10 bases between. The CDR3 extends over 13 amino acids. In DNA, the CDR3 is TGTGCCAGCAGCATCGAGGCGGACACTGAAGCTTTCTTT. Translated, it gives CASSIEADTEAFF.

J is TRBJ1-4 and V is TRBV4-1; D unresolved. Germline V CDR1 and CDR2: MGHRA, YSYEKL. Trimming cost V 0 bases and J 5 bases, with 13 bases left between them. The CDR3 contains 16 residues. CDR3 protein: CASSQDWEVRNEKLFF. The CDR3, as DNA: TGCGCCAGCAGCCAAGATTGGGAGGTTCGGAATGAAAAACTGTTTTTT.

This rearrangement joins TRBV7-3 to TRBJ2-7; maybe TRBD2 (6 bases). Germline V gene data show CDR1 as SGHTA and CDR2 as FQGTGA. The length of the CDR3 is 13 residues. Trimming took 4 bases from V and 5 from J, leaving 12 bases between them. CDR3 sequence (DNA): TGTGCCAGCAGCTCAGCGGGTTCGGACGAGCAGTACTTC. This codes for CASSSAGSDEQYF.

This chain links TRBV7-2 with TRBJ2-7; tentative D call: TRBD1 (6 bases). There are 15 residues in the CDR3. V was trimmed by 6 bases and J by 2 bases, leaving 17 bases between them. CDR1 and CDR2 (germline): SGHTA, FQGNSA. The CDR3 nucleotides are TGTGCCAGCAGTATACAGGATGGGGGCGCCTACGAGCAGTACTTC. Protein product: CASSIQDGGAYEQYF.

The chain joins TRBV5-6 to TRBJ1-2; D gene ambiguous. Germline V gene lookup returns CDR1 SGHDT and CDR2 YYEEEE. There are 17 residues in the CDR3. The V and J ends lost 1 base and 3 bases respectively, with 19 bases between them. The CDR3 sequence is CASSLSSSAGGDYGYTF. The CDR3 nucleotides are TGTGCCAGCAGCTTGTCTTCGTCGGCAGGAGGTGACTATGGCTACACCTTC.

This chain joins TRBV7-2 and TRBJ2-7; D may be TRBD2 (5 bases). CDR3 size: 12 residues. Germline V gives CDR1 SGHTA, CDR2 FQGNSA. Trimming left V 2 bases short and J 6 bases short, with 8 bases between. The CDR3 nucleotides are TGTGCCAGCAGCTTACCCGGGATCGAGCAGTACTTC. Its translation is CASSLPGIEQYF. Variable domain in full (rest from reference TRBV7-2 and TRBJ2-7): GAGVSQSPSNKVTEKGKDVELRCDPISGHTALYWYRQSLGQGLEFLIYFQGNSAPDKSGLPSDRFSAERTGGSVSTLTIQRTQQEDSAVYLCASSLPGIEQYFGPGTRLTVT.

The chain is built from TRBV7-3 and TRBJ1-1; 8 nucleotides align to TRBD1. V shed 5 bases and J 5 bases; nucleotides not matched to a gene: 10. CDR1 is SGHTA, CDR2 FQGTGA, per germline. This CDR3 has 15 residues. CDR3 region: CASSPETGVGTEAFF. In nucleotides, the CDR3 is TGTGCCAGCAGCCCGGAGACAGGGGTCGGGACTGAAGCTTTCTTT.

J is TRBJ2-7 and V is TRBV5-6; perhaps TRBD1 as D (6 bases). CDR3 length: 13 amino acids. V lost 6 bases and J 3 bases, leaving 13 bases between the germline ends. Germline V lookup: CDR1 SGHDT, CDR2 YYEEEE. The CDR3 DNA reads TGTGCCAGCAACAACGACAGGATCTACGAGCAGTACTTC. Amino acids: CASNNDRIYEQYF. Based on the CDR3 plus reference TRBV5-6 and TRBJ2-7, the full variable domain is DAGVTQSPTHLIKTRGQQVTLRCSPKSGHDTVSWYQQALGQGPQFIFQYYEEEERQRGNFPDRFSGHQFPNYSSELNVNALLLGDSALYLCASNNDRIYEQYFGPGTRLTVT.

This sequence joins TRBV6-5 and TRBJ2-3, with 10 nucleotides matching TRBD2. Germline trimming cut 7 bases from V and 4 bases from J; bases unmatched to any gene: 2. The CDR3 contains 13 residues. CDR1 and CDR2 (germline): MNHEY, SVGAGI. Here the CDR3 DNA reads TGTGCCAGCATGCTAGCGGGAGCAGATACGCAGTATTTT. This encodes CASMLAGADTQYF.

V gene TRBV9 combines with J gene TRBJ1-2; TRBD1 aligns across 9 bases. V was clipped by 4 bases and J by 4 bases; unmatched bases: 8. Germline V lookup: CDR1 SGDLS, CDR2 YYNGEE. The CDR3 runs to 15 residues. The CDR3 nucleotides read TGTGCCAGCAGCTCCGGTACAGGGGGCGTCTATGGCTACACCTTC. Its protein product is CASSSGTGGVYGYTF. Variable domain in full (rest from reference TRBV9 and TRBJ1-2): DSGVTQTPKHLITATGQRVTLRCSPRSGDLSVYWYQQSLDQGLQFLIQYYNGEERAKGNILERFSAQQFPDLHSELNLSSLELGDSALYFCASSSGTGGVYGYTFGSGTRLTVV.

This clone appeared a few times. The chain carries TRBV2 and TRBJ2-7; D is possibly TRBD1 (6 bases). Germline V CDR1 and CDR2: SNHLY, FYNNEI. The CDR3 extends over 13 amino acids. V was pared by 10 bases and J by 6 bases, with 19 bases between. The CDR3 loop is CANSKTGLGEQYF. The CDR3 nucleotides read TGTGCCAACTCAAAAACAGGGTTGGGCGAGCAGTACTTC.

The chain carries TRBV28 and TRBJ2-7; D is perhaps TRBD2 (6 bases). V lost 4 bases and J lost 6, with 22 bases in between. Germline V gene data show CDR1 as MDHEN and CDR2 as SYDVKM. The CDR3 consists of 16 residues. CDR3 in amino acids: CASSSPRGTLSSEQYF. The CDR3 nucleotides are TGTGCCAGCAGTTCGCCCCGGGGGACCCTATCTAGCGAGCAGTACTTC.

The chain uses TRBV11-2 and TRBJ1-3; a weak D match, TRBD1 (6 bases). CDR1 and CDR2 (germline): SGHAT, FQNNGV. The CDR3 has 19 residues. Trimming removed 4 bases from V and 0 bases from J, with 22 bases in between. The CDR3 DNA reads as TGTGCCAGCAGCTCCTACAGGGTAACACGGACTCACTCTGGAAACACCATATATTTT. As protein: CASSSYRVTRTHSGNTIYF.

The CDR3 reads CATSRGSYGYTF. In DNA form, the CDR3 reads TGTGCCACCAGCCGCGGATCCTATGGCTACACCTTC. J is TRBJ1-2 and V is TRBV19; D unresolved. V was shortened by 10 bases and J by 4 bases, with 13 bases between the two germline ends. The CDR3 runs to 12 residues. Germline values: CDR1 LNHDA, CDR2 SQIVND (reference sequence).

The genes are TRBV5-1 and TRBJ2-5, with TRBD2 matching 7 bases. This CDR3 is 14 amino acids long. Trimming cost V 2 bases and J 1 base; bases outside gene matches: 2. In germline, CDR1 is SGHRS, CDR2 YFSETQ. The CDR3: CASSLRGSQETQYF. The CDR3 DNA reads TGCGCCAGCAGCTTACGCGGGAGCCAAGAGACCCAGTACTTC.

The V and J genes are TRBV19 and TRBJ2-5, with TRBD1 as a possible D gene (6 bases). CDR1 is LNHDA and CDR2 is SQIVND in the germline V gene (reference sequence). The CDR3 runs to 13 residues. V lost 5 bases and J 2 bases, leaving 9 bases between the germline ends. The CDR3 coding sequence is TGTGCCAGTAGTCTCGGACAGCAAGAGACCCAGTACTTC. This sequence encodes CASSLGQQETQYF.

The chain uses TRBV2 and TRBJ2-5; 10 bases are shared with TRBD1. V lost 8 bases and J lost 3; bases outside the gene matches: 6. This CDR3 is 14 amino acids long. Germline V lookup: CDR1 SNHLY, CDR2 FYNNEI. CDR3 bases: TGTGCCAGCGACCCCGGGACAGGGGAAGAGACCCAGTACTTC. Protein product: CASDPGTGEETQYF.

The V call is TRBV5-1, the J call TRBJ2-7; a weak D match, TRBD1 (6 bases). Trimming took 4 bases from V and 4 from J, leaving 12 bases between them. The length of the CDR3 is 13 residues. CDR1 is SGHRS, CDR2 YFSETQ, per germline. The CDR3 sequence is CASSPTGMYEQYF. The CDR3 DNA is TGCGCCAGCAGCCCCACAGGGATGTACGAGCAGTACTTC.

The V and J genes are TRBV6-1 and TRBJ1-2; D gene ambiguous. The CDR3 spans 15 residues. The V gene lost 1 base and the J gene lost 4 bases, with 13 bases spanning the gap. Germline V lookup: CDR1 MNHNS, CDR2 SASEGT. The CDR3 DNA reads TGTGCCAGCAGTGAAGGTCTGTGGGGAGGCTATGGCTACACCTTC. It yields the protein CASSEGLWGGYGYTF.

The chain is built from TRBV7-3 and TRBJ2-7; tentatively, D is TRBD2 (6 bases). This CDR3 is built from 15 residues. Germline lookup yields CDR1 SGHTA and CDR2 FQGTGA. V dropped 5 bases and J dropped 5 bases, with 19 bases sitting between them. CDR3 sequence reads: CASSPIVGEVHEQYF. The CDR3, as DNA: TGTGCCAGCAGCCCAATAGTGGGGGAGGTACACGAGCAGTACTTC.

This chain links TRBV7-6 with TRBJ2-7; no clear D gene. The V gene's germline CDR1 is SGHVS and CDR2 FNYEAQ. The CDR3 is made up of 12 amino acids. V shed 4 bases and J shed 1 base, with 5 bases lying between them. CDR3 coding DNA: TGTGCCAGCAGCTCCTTTTCCTACGAGCAGTACTTC. Translation: CASSSFSYEQYF.

This chain connects TRBV14 to TRBJ2-5, with D unresolved. This CDR3 contains 14 residues. The V gene's germline CDR1 is SGHDN and CDR2 FVKESK. Deletions cut 1 base from V and 4 bases from J, with 10 bases between. The CDR3 DNA reads as TGTGCCAGCAGCCAAGTTGGGCGTAGAGAGACCCAGTACTTC. Translation gives CASSQVGRRETQYF.

This clone was picked up one time. V and J are TRBV5-1 and TRBJ2-3, with D hard to call. This CDR3 spans 16 amino acids. V lost 1 base to trimming and J lost 3 bases, with 15 bases between them. The germline gives CDR1 SGHRS, CDR2 YFSETQ. The CDR3 region is CASSLLGLSSTDTQYF. The CDR3 DNA reads as TGCGCCAGCAGCTTGCTAGGTCTCTCCTCAACAGATACGCAGTATTTT. The variable domain in full, with the rest retrieved from reference TRBV5-1 and TRBJ2-3, is KAGVTQTPRYLIKTRGQQVTLSCSPISGHRSVSWYQQTPGQGLQFLFEYFSETQRNKGNFPGRFSGRQFSNSRSEMNVSTLELGDSALYLCASSLLGLSSTDTQYFGPGTRLTVL.

This chain connects TRBV28 to TRBJ2-7; TRBD1 matches 11 bases. This CDR3 contains 21 residues. CDR1 and CDR2 from the germline V gene are MDHEN and SYDVKM. V was pared by 3 bases and J by 3 bases, with 22 bases of the junction left unmatched. CDR3 loop: CASSLAPPGQGDPAGDYEQYF. The CDR3 DNA is TGTGCCAGCAGTTTGGCTCCCCCGGGACAGGGGGACCCAGCGGGAGACTACGAGCAGTACTTC. Complete variable domain (other parts from reference TRBV28 and TRBJ2-7): DVKVTQSSRYLVKRTGEKVFLECVQDMDHENMFWYRQDPGLGLRLIYFSYDVKMKEKGDIPEGYSVSREKKERFSLILESASTNQTSMYLCASSLAPPGQGDPAGDYEQYFGPGTRLTVT.

The chain is built from TRBV14 and TRBJ2-6, with 7 bases that match TRBD1. Trimming removed 0 bases from V and 0 bases from J; junction bases left unmatched: 8. Germline CDR1 and CDR2: SGHDN and FVKESK. This CDR3 has 19 residues. This CDR3 reads CASSQEWGTVRSGANVLTF. CDR3 DNA: TGTGCCAGCAGCCAAGAATGGGGGACAGTTCGCTCTGGGGCCAACGTCCTGACTTTC.

The rearrangement uses TRBV2 and TRBJ1-2; TRBD1 aligns across 12 bases. V shed 2 bases and J 8 bases; nucleotides not matched to a gene: 12. CDR3 size: 17 residues. From germline, CDR1 is SNHLY and CDR2 FYNNEI. In DNA, the CDR3 is TGTGCCAGCAGTGAAATCCTGTTGGGACAGGGGGCTATCGGCTACACCTTC. Translation gives CASSEILLGQGAIGYTF. Based on the CDR3 plus reference TRBV2 and TRBJ1-2, the full variable domain is EPEVTQTPSHQVTQMGQEVILRCVPISNHLYFYWYRQILGQKVEFLVSFYNNEISEKSEIFDDQFSVERPDGSNFTLKIRSTKLEDSAMYFCASSEILLGQGAIGYTFGSGTRLTVV.